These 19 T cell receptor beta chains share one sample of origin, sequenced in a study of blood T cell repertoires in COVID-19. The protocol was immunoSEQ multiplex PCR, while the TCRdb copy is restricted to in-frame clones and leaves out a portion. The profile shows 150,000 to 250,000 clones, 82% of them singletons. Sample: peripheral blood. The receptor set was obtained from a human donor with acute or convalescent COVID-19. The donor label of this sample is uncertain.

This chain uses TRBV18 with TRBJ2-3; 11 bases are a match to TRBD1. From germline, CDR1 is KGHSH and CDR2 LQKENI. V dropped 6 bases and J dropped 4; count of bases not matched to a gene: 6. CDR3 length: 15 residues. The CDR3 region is CASSPRTGGADTQYF. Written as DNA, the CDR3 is TGTGCCAGCTCCCCAAGGACAGGGGGCGCAGATACGCAGTATTTT.

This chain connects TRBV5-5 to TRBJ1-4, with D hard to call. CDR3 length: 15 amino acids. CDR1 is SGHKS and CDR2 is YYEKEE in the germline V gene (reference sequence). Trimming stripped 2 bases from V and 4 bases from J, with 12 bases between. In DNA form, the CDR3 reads TGTGCCAGCAGCTTATCAGACTTCTATAATGAAAAACTGTTTTTT. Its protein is CASSLSDFYNEKLFF.

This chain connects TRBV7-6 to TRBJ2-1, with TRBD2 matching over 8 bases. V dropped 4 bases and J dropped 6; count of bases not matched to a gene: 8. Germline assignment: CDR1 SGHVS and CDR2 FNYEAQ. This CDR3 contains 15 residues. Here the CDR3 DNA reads TGTGCCAGCAGCTCAACTAGCGGAGGGGGCAATGAGCAGTTCTTC. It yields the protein CASSSTSGGGNEQFF.

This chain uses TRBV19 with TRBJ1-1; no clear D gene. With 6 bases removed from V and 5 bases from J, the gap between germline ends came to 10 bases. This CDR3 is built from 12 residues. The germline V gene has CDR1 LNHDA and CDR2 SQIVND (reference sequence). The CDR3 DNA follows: TGTGCCAGTAGGTTTCTAGGTACTGAAGCTTTCTTT. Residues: CASRFLGTEAFF.

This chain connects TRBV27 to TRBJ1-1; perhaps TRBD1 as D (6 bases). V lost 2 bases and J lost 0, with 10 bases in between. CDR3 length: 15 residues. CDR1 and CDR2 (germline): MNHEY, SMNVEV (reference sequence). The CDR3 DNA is TGTGCCAGCAGTTTAGCGACAGGTATGAACACTGAAGCTTTCTTT. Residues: CASSLATGMNTEAFF.

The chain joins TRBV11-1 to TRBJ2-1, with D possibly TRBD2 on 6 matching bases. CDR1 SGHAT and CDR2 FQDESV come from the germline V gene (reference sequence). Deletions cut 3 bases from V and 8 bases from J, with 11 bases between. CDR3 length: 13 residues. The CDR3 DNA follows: TGTGCCAGCAGCTTGAGACTAGTCGATGAGCAGTTCTTC. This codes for CASSLRLVDEQFF.

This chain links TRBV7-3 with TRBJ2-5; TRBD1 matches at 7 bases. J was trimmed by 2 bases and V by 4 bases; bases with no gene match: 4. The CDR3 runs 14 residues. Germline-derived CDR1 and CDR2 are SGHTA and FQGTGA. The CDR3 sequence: CASSSGGSQETQYF. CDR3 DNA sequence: TGTGCCAGCAGCTCAGGGGGTAGTCAAGAGACCCAGTACTTC.

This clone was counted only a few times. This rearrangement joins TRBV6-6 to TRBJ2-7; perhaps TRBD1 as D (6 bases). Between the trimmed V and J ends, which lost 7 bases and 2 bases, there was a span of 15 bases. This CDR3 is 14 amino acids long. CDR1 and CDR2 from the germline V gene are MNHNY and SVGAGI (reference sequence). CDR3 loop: CASTRGQHTYEQYF. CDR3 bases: TGTGCCAGCACCCGCGGACAGCACACCTACGAGCAGTACTTC.

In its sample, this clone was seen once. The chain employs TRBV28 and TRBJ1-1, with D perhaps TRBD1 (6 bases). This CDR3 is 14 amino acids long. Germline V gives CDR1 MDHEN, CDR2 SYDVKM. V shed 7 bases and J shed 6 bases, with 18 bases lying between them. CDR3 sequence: CASTEGGARSEAFF. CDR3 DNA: TGTGCCAGCACCGAGGGGGGGGCCAGGTCTGAAGCTTTCTTT.

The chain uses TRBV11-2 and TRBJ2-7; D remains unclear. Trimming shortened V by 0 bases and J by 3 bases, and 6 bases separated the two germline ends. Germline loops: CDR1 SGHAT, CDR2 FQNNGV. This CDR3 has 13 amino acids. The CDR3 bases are TGTGCCAGCAGCTTAGAAGTCAGCTACGAGCAGTACTTC. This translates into CASSLEVSYEQYF.

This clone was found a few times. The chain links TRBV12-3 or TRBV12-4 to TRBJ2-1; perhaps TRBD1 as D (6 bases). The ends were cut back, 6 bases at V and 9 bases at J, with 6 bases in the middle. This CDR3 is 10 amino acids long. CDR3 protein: CASSRGEQFF. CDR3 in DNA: TGTGCCAGCAGCAGGGGTGAGCAGTTCTTC.

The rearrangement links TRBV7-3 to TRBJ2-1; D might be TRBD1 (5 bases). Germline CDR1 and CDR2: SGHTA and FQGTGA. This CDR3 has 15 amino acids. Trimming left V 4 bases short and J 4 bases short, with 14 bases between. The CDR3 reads CASSSAQRQYNEQFF. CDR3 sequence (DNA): TGTGCCAGCAGCTCAGCCCAGAGACAGTACAATGAGCAGTTCTTC.

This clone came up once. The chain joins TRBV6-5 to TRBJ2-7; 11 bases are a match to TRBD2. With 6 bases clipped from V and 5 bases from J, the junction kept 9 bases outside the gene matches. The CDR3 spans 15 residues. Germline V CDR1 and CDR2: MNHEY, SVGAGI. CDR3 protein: CASRAPTSGVHEQYF. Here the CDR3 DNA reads TGTGCCAGCAGAGCCCCGACTAGCGGGGTCCACGAGCAGTACTTC.

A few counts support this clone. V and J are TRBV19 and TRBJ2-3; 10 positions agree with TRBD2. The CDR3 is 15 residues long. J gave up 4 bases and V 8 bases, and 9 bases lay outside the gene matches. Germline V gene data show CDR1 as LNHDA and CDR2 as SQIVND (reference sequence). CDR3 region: CASGASGSRADTQYF. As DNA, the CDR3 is TGTGCCAGTGGGGCTAGCGGGAGTAGAGCAGATACGCAGTATTTT. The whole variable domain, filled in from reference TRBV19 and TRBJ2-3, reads DGGITQSPKYLFRKEGQNVTLSCEQNLNHDAMYWYRQDPGQGLRLIYYSQIVNDFQKGDIAEGYSVSREKKESFPLTVTSAQKNPTAFYLCASGASGSRADTQYFGPGTRLTVL.

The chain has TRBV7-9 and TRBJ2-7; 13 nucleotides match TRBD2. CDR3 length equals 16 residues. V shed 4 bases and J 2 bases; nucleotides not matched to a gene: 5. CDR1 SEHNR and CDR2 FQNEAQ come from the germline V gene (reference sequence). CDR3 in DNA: TGTGCCAGCAGCTCAGGACTAGCGGGAGAAACCTACGAGCAGTACTTC. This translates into CASSSGLAGETYEQYF.

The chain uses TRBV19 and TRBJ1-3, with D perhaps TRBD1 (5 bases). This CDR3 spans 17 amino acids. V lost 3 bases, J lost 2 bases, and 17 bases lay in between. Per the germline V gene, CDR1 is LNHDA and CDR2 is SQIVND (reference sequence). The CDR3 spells CASSMIASGEPGNTIYF. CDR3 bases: TGTGCCAGTAGTATGATAGCATCGGGGGAACCTGGAAACACCATATATTTT.

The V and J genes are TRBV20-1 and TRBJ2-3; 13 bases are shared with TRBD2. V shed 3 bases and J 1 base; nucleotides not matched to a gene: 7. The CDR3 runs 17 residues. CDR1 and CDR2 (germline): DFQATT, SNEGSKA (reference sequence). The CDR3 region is CSASRTSGSSGTDTQYF. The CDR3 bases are TGCAGTGCTAGTAGGACTAGCGGGAGTTCGGGCACAGATACGCAGTATTTT.

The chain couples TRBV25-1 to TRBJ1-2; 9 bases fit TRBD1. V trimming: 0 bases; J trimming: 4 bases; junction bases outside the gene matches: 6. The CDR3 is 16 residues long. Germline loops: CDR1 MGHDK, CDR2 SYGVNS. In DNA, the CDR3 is TGTGCCAGCAGTGAATATTTACAGGGGGCTCTCTATGGCTACACCTTC. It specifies CASSEYLQGALYGYTF.

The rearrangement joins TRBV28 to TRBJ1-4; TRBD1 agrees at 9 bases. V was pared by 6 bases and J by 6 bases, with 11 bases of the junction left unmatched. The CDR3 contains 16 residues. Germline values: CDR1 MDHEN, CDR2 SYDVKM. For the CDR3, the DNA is TGTGCCAGCAGCTTGAGGATGGGACAGGGTGATGAAAAACTGTTTTTT. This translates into CASSLRMGQGDEKLFF.